Listed below are T cell receptor beta chains from one sample, sequenced in a study of early T cells in non-severe SARS-CoV-2 infection. TCRdb re-called the 5' RACE reads through MiXCR, storing one row per CDR3 protein. The sample holds 25,000 to 30,000 distinct CDR3 sequences, 5.3% seen once. Material: whole blood. Receptor source: an adult who was a healthcare worker with PCR-confirmed SARS-CoV-2 infection or an uninfected control (not recorded which). CDR3s include the opening cysteine and the closing phenylalanine or tryptophan. A D gene is named only where the DNA matches it firmly. Expanded clones get a size class; other rows say once, few or many, or leave the size out.

-	TRBJ2-7	many	TRBV4-3	CASSQEVGGFYEQYF	TGCGCCAGCAGCCAAGAAGTGGGGGGATTCTACGAGCAGTACTTC
TRBD2	TRBJ2-7	many	TRBV5-4	CASSATGLAGEQYF	TGTGCCAGCAGCGCGACGGGACTAGCGGGAGAGCAGTACTTC
-	TRBJ2-1	few	TRBV25-1	CASSESTGLGNEQFF	TGTGCCAGCAGTGAATCCACAGGGTTAGGCAATGAGCAGTTCTTC
-	TRBJ2-6	many	TRBV18	CASSPRKSSGANVLTF	TGTGCCAGCTCACCGAGGAAAAGCTCTGGGGCCAACGTCCTGACTTTC
-	TRBJ2-7	many	TRBV4-1	CASSQDVGGINYEQYF	TGCGCCAGCAGCCAAGATGTTGGGGGGATTAACTACGAGCAGTACTTC
TRBD1	TRBJ2-2	many	TRBV7-2	CASSLAGTANTGELFF	TGTGCCAGCAGCTTAGCCGGGACAGCGAACACCGGGGAGCTGTTTTTT
-	TRBJ2-1	few	TRBV24-1	CATSDPTRSSYNEQFF	TGTGCCACCAGTGACCCGACTCGTAGCTCCTACAATGAGCAGTTCTTC
TRBD2	TRBJ2-7	few	TRBV14	CASSQASGIYEQYF	TGTGCCAGCAGCCAAGCTAGCGGGATCTACGAGCAGTACTTC
-	TRBJ1-2	many	TRBV5-5	CASSFYDPIYGYTF	TGTGCCAGCAGCTTCTATGACCCAATCTATGGCTACACCTTC
TRBD2	TRBJ2-1	many	TRBV7-2	CASSTTSGNYNEQFF	TGTGCCAGCAGCACTACTAGCGGGAACTACAATGAGCAGTTCTTC
TRBD2	TRBJ2-1	many	TRBV6-2/TRBV6-3	CASSSGTTYNEQFF	TGTGCCAGCAGTTCCGGGACTACCTACAATGAGCAGTTCTTC
-	TRBJ1-1	many	TRBV7-9	CASSLAPYRTNTEAFF	TGTGCCAGCAGCCTCGCCCCTTACAGGACAAACACTGAAGCTTTCTTT
TRBD2	TRBJ2-1	many	TRBV12-3/TRBV12-4	CASSLSSGSNNEQFF	TGTGCCAGCAGTTTATCTAGCGGGAGTAATAATGAGCAGTTCTTC
-	TRBJ2-3	many	TRBV7-8	CASSLMRGTDTQYF	TGTGCCAGCAGCTTAATGCGAGGCACAGATACGCAGTATTTT
-	TRBJ1-6	few	TRBV14	CASSQEWSPLHF	TGTGCCAGCAGCCAAGAATGGTCTCCCCTCCACTTT
-	TRBJ2-1	many	TRBV7-9	CASSSDFTKFEQFF	TGTGCCAGCAGTTCGGACTTTACTAAATTTGAGCAGTTCTTC
-	TRBJ2-2	-	TRBV2	CASTRTNTGELFF	TGTGCCAGCACCAGGACAAACACCGGGGAGCTGTTTTTT
TRBD1	TRBJ2-7	-	TRBV9	CASSVGPGGSSYEQYF	TGTGCCAGCAGCGTAGGGCCAGGGGGTTCCTCCTACGAGCAGTACTTC
-	TRBJ2-2	many	TRBV5-6	CASSLPTLGELFF	TGTGCCAGCAGCTTGCCTACCCTCGGGGAGCTGTTTTTT
TRBD1	TRBJ1-1	many	TRBV20-1	CSAKGPGGGTEAFF	TGCAGTGCTAAAGGCCCAGGGGGCGGCACTGAAGCTTTCTTT
TRBD1	TRBJ1-4	many	TRBV7-9	CASSPHLRDRGDNEKLFF	TGTGCCAGCAGCCCCCACCTTCGGGACAGGGGTGATAATGAAAAACTGTTTTTT
-	TRBJ2-7	many	TRBV11-2	CASSPKGRTVLYEQYF	TGTGCCAGCAGCCCCAAGGGTAGGACAGTACTCTACGAGCAGTACTTC
-	TRBJ2-1	-	TRBV2	CASSAAGLYNEQFF	TGTGCCAGCAGTGCCGCAGGGCTTTACAATGAGCAGTTCTTC
TRBD1	TRBJ1-2	many	TRBV27	CASSFQNRGNGYTF	TGTGCCAGCAGTTTCCAGAACAGGGGCAATGGCTACACCTTC
-	TRBJ2-5	many	TRBV29-1	CSVDLTGETQYF	TGCAGCGTGGATTTAACAGGGGAGACCCAGTACTTC
-	TRBJ1-1	-	TRBV18	CAGSQGRNTEAFF	TGTGCGGGCTCTCAGGGGCGAAACACTGAAGCTTTCTTT
-	TRBJ2-7	-	TRBV29-1	CSVGVYGGYYEQYF	TGCAGCGTCGGGGTTTATGGGGGGTACTACGAGCAGTACTTC
TRBD2	TRBJ2-1	many	TRBV18	CASSGTSGRADGFF	TGTGCCAGCTCGGGGACTAGCGGGAGGGCCGACGGTTTCTTC
-	TRBJ2-3	many	TRBV7-8	CASSSRTHTDTQYF	TGTGCCAGCAGCTCAAGGACGCACACAGATACGCAGTATTTT
-	TRBJ2-5	many	TRBV12-3/TRBV12-4	CASSPTTKTQYF	TGTGCCAGCAGCCCGACCACCAAGACCCAGTACTTC
-	TRBJ2-5	many	TRBV6-2/TRBV6-3	CASSYRSPNWQETQYF	TGTGCCAGCAGTTACCGGAGCCCAAATTGGCAAGAGACCCAGTACTTC
TRBD1	TRBJ1-1	-	TRBV28	CASSQRQGHSEAFF	TGTGCCAGCAGCCAAAGACAGGGTCACAGTGAAGCTTTCTTT
-	TRBJ2-7	few	TRBV28	CASSSRWSSRNYEQYF	TGTGCCAGCAGTTCCCGGTGGTCTAGCAGGAACTACGAGCAGTACTTC
TRBD1	TRBJ2-4	-	TRBV28	CASSPGTAILRDIQYF	TGTGCCAGCAGCCCCGGGACAGCTATCCTCCGTGACATTCAGTACTTC
-	TRBJ2-7	-	TRBV4-1	CASSQEFRVFYEQYF	TGCGCCAGCAGCCAAGAGTTTAGGGTGTTCTACGAGCAGTACTTC
TRBD2	TRBJ2-7	few	TRBV4-2	CASSYASGSSSYEQYF	TGTGCCAGCAGCTACGCTAGCGGCTCGAGCTCCTACGAGCAGTACTTC
-	TRBJ2-1	many	TRBV18	CASSPPNRAMYNEQFF	TGTGCCAGCTCACCACCGAACAGGGCGATGTACAATGAGCAGTTCTTC
-	TRBJ2-3	-	TRBV20-1	CSATGDPDTQYF	TGCAGTGCTACAGGTGATCCAGATACGCAGTATTTT
TRBD1	TRBJ2-4	many	TRBV4-3	CASSHTTGIKNIQYF	TGCGCCAGCAGCCATACGACAGGGATCAAAAACATTCAGTACTTC
-	TRBJ2-3	-	TRBV7-2	CASSQTGGTDTQYF	TGTGCCAGCAGTCAAACAGGAGGCACAGATACGCAGTATTTT
-	TRBJ2-7	many	TRBV7-9	CASSPTASNYEQYF	TGTGCCAGCAGCCCGACAGCTTCCAACTACGAGCAGTACTTC
-	TRBJ2-7	many	TRBV5-1	CASSPDSSWEQYF	TGCGCCAGCAGCCCGGACTCCTCTTGGGAGCAGTACTTC
TRBD2	TRBJ2-1	many	TRBV7-2	CASSPGLGDLEQFF	TGTGCCAGCAGTCCGGGACTAGGGGATCTGGAGCAGTTCTTC
TRBD1	TRBJ2-1	few	TRBV18	CASSPPGQGRRNEQFF	TGTGCCAGCTCACCACCAGGACAGGGGAGGAGGAATGAGCAGTTCTTC
TRBD1	TRBJ1-2	many	TRBV5-6	CASSLEAGGDGYTF	TGTGCCAGCAGCTTGGAAGCAGGGGGCGATGGCTACACCTTC
-	TRBJ1-1	many	TRBV5-1	CASSLAVEYTEAFF	TGCGCCAGCAGCTTGGCCGTGGAGTACACTGAAGCTTTCTTT
-	TRBJ2-3	few	TRBV5-1	CASRGPGSTDTQYF	TGCGCCAGCAGGGGTCCGGGCAGCACAGATACGCAGTATTTT
-	TRBJ1-4	many	TRBV4-1	CASSQLPGPYAEKLFF	TGCGCCAGCAGCCAGCTTCCGGGACCCTACGCCGAAAAACTGTTTTTT
TRBD2	TRBJ2-1	-	TRBV7-8	CASSSTGTSAYNEQFF	TGTGCCAGCAGCTCCACCGGGACTAGCGCTTACAATGAGCAGTTCTTC
-	TRBJ2-7	few	TRBV10-2	CASSVGDVGSYEQYF	TGCGCCAGCAGTGTAGGGGACGTAGGCTCCTACGAGCAGTACTTC
-	TRBJ2-7	many	TRBV28	CASSTPRTASSYEQYF	TGTGCCAGCAGTACCCCCCGGACAGCCAGCTCCTACGAGCAGTACTTC
-	TRBJ2-3	many	TRBV20-1	CSTRLAYTDTQYF	TGCAGTACTAGACTTGCTTACACAGATACGCAGTATTTT
-	TRBJ1-1	many	TRBV11-2	CASSHLQGGNTEAFF	TGTGCCAGCAGCCACCTACAGGGTGGGAACACTGAAGCTTTCTTT
-	TRBJ2-6	many	TRBV7-2	CASSSRHSGANVLTF	TGTGCCAGCAGCTCAAGACACTCTGGGGCCAACGTCCTGACTTTC
TRBD1	TRBJ1-2	many	TRBV19	CASSTNGQEYYGYTF	TGTGCCAGTAGTACGAATGGACAGGAATATTATGGCTACACCTTC
-	TRBJ1-2	many	TRBV12-3/TRBV12-4	CASSTSSQGSGGYTF	TGTGCCAGCAGTACCTCTTCGCAGGGCTCCGGTGGCTACACCTTC
TRBD1	TRBJ2-7	many	TRBV12-3/TRBV12-4	CDSSTGVSPGEQYF	TGTGACAGCAGTACAGGGGTCTCCCCAGGAGAGCAGTACTTC
-	TRBJ2-2	many	TRBV24-1	CATSAPRGAGELFF	TGTGCCACCAGTGCTCCAAGGGGGGCCGGGGAGCTGTTTTTT
TRBD2	TRBJ2-2	-	TRBV5-1	CASSPLAGEAGELFF	TGCGCCAGCAGCCCACTAGCGGGAGAAGCCGGGGAGCTGTTTTTT
TRBD2	TRBJ2-2	many	TRBV7-7	CASSVHISGGDTGELFF	TGTGCCAGCAGCGTACATATTTCGGGAGGGGACACCGGGGAGCTGTTTTTT